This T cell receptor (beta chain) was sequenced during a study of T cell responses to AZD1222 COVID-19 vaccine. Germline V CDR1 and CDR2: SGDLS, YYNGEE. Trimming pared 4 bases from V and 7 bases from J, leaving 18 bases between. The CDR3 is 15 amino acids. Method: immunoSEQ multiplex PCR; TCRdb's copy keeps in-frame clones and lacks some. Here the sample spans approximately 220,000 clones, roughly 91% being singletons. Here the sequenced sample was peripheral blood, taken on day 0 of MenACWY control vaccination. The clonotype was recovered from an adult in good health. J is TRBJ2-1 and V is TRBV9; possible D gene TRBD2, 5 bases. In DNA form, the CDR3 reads TGTGCCAGCAGCTATGGGAATGTAGCGTCGAATGAGCAGTTCTTC. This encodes CASSYGNVASNEQFF.